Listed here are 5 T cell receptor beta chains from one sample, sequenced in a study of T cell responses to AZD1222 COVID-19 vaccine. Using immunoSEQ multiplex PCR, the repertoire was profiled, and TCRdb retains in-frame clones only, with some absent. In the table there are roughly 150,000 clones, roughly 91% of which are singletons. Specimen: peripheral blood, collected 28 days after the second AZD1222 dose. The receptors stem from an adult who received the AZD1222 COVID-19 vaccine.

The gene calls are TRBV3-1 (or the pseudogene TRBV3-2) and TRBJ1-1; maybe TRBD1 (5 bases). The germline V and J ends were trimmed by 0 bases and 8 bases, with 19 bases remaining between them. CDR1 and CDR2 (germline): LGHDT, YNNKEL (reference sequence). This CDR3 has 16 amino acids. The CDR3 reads CASSQDVSGTPREAFF. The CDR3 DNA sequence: TGTGCCAGCAGCCAAGACGTTTCCGGGACGCCTCGCGAAGCTTTCTTT.

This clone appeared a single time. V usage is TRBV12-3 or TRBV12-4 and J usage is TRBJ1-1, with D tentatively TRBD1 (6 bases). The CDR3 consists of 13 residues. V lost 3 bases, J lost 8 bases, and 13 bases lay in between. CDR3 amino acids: CASSFSTQGEAFF. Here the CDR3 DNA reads TGTGCCAGCAGTTTTTCAACACAGGGAGAAGCTTTCTTT.

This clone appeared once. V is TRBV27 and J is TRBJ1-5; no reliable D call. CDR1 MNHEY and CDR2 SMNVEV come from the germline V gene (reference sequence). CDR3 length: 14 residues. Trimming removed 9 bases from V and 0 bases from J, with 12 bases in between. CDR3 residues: CASLTGYSNQPQHF. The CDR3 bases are TGTGCCAGTTTGACCGGTTATAGCAATCAGCCCCAGCATTTT.

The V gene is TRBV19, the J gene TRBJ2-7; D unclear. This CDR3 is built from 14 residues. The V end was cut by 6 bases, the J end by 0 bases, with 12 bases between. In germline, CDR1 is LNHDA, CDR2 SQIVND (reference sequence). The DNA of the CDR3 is TGTGCCAGTAGAAAAGTGGGTGCCTCCTACGAGCAGTACTTC. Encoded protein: CASRKVGASYEQYF.

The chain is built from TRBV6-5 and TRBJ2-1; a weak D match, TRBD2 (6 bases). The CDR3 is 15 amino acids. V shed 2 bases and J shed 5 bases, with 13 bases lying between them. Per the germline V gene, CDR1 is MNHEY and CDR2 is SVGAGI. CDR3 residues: CASSYGLALHNEQFF. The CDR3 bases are TGTGCCAGCAGTTACGGGCTAGCGCTCCACAATGAGCAGTTCTTC.